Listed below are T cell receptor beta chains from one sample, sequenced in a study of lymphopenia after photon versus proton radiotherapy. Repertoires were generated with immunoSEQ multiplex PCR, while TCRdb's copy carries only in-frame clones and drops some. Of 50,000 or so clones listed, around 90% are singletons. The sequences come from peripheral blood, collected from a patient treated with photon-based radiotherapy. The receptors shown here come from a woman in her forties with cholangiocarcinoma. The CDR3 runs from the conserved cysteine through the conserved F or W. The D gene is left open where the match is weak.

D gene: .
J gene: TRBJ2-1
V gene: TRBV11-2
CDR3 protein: CASSPPGKTDEQFF
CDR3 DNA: TGTGCCAGCAGCCCCCCGGGAAAGACCGATGAGCAGTTCTTC

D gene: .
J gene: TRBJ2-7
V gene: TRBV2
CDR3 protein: CASRATAEQYF
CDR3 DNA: TGTGCCAGCAGGGCGACCGCCGAGCAGTACTTC

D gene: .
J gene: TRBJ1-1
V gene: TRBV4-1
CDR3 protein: CASSSTRQRETEAFF
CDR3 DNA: TGCGCCAGCAGCTCTACGAGGCAGAGAGAAACTGAAGCTTTCTTT

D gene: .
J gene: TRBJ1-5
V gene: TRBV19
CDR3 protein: CASSIVGGQGGQPQHF
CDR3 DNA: TGTGCCAGTAGTATAGTTGGAGGGCAGGGCGGTCAGCCCCAGCATTTT

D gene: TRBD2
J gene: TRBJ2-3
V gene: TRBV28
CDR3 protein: CVSCGSRGDTQYF
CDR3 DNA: TGTGTATCTTGCGGGAGCAGAGGAGATACGCAGTATTTT

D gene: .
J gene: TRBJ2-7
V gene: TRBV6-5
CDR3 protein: CASSYSESYEQYF
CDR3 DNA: TGTGCCAGCAGTTACTCTGAGAGTTACGAGCAGTACTTC

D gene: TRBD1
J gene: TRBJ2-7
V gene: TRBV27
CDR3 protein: CASSPQAWTGSEQYF
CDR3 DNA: TGTGCCAGCAGTCCACAGGCATGGACAGGGAGCGAGCAGTACTTC

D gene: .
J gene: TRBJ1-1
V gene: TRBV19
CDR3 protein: CASSPQSNRIGTEAFF
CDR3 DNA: TGTGCCAGTAGCCCACAGTCCAACCGAATTGGGACTGAAGCTTTCTTT

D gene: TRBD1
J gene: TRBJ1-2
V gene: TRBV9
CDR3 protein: CASSVDRGLSGYTF
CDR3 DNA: TGTGCCAGCAGCGTAGACAGGGGGCTGAGTGGCTACACCTTC

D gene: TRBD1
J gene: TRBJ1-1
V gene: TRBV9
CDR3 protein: CASSASGQGYTEAFF
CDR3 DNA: TGTGCCAGCAGCGCCTCGGGACAGGGATACACTGAAGCTTTCTTT

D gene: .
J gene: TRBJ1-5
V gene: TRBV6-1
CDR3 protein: CATVQVGQPQHF
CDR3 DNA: TGTGCCACCGTACAGGTAGGGCAGCCCCAGCATTTT

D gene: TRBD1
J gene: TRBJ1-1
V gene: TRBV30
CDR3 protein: CAWSNRGNTEAFF
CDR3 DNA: TGTGCCTGGTCCAACAGGGGGAACACTGAAGCTTTCTTT

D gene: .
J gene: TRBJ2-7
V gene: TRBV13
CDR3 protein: CASSLGSYEQYF
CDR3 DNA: TGTGCCAGCAGCTTGGGCTCCTACGAGCAGTACTTC

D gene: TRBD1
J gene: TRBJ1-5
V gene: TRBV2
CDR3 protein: CASSVQGAGQPQHF
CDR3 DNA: TGTGCCAGCAGCGTACAGGGGGCGGGGCAGCCCCAGCATTTT

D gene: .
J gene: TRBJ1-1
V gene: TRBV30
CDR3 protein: CAWSVSGYTEAFF
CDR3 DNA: TGTGCCTGGAGTGTAAGCGGTTACACTGAAGCTTTCTTT

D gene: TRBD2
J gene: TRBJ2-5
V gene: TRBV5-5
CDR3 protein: CASSLGLADQETQYF
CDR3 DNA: TGTGCCAGCAGCTTGGGACTAGCGGATCAAGAGACCCAGTACTTC

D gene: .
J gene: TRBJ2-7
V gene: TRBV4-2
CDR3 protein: CASSQGVGLYEQYF
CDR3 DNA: TGTGCCAGCAGCCAAGGGGTGGGACTGTACGAGCAGTACTTC

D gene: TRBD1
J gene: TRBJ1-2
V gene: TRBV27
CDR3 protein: CASSPHRDRLSSYGYTF
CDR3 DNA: TGTGCCAGCAGTCCCCACCGGGACAGGCTTTCCTCCTATGGCTACACCTTC

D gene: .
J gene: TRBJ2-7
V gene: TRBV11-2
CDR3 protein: CASTSRGQSYEQYF
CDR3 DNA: TGTGCCAGCACCTCGCGGGGACAGTCCTACGAGCAGTACTTC

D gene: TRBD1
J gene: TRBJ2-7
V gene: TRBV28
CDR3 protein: CASSFTGDEQYF
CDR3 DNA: TGTGCCAGCAGTTTCACAGGGGACGAGCAGTACTTC

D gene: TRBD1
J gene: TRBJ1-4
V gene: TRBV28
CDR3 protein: CASTQGVSEKLFF
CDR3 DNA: TGTGCCAGCACACAGGGGGTATCGGAAAAACTGTTTTTT

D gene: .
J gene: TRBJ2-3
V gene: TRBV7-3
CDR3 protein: CASSQEGRPTDTQYF
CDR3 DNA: TGTGCCAGCAGCCAAGAGGGCAGACCCACAGATACGCAGTATTTT